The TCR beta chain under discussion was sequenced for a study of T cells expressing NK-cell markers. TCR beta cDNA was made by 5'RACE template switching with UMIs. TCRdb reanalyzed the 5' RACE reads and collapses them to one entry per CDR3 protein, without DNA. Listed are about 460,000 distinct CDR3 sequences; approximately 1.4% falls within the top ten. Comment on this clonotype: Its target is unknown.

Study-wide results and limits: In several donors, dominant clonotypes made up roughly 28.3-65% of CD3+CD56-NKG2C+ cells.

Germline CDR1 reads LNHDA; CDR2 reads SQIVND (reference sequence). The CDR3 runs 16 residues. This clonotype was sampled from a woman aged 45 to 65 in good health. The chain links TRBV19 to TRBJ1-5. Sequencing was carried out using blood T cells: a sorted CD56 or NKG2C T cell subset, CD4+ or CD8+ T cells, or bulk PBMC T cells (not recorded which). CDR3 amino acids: CASSIIFKASVQPQHF.